These T cell receptor beta chains were read from a single sample in a study of shared clonotypes between healthy human individuals. Profiled with immunoSEQ multiplex PCR; TCRdb holds only in-frame clones, not every one. The top ten clones hold approximately 1.5% of a sample with approximately 980,000 clones, approximately 80% of them seen once. Material for sequencing was memory CD4+ T cells sorted from blood. The receptors come from a man between 18 and 35 years old in good health. CDR3s include the opening cysteine and the closing phenylalanine or tryptophan. A D gene is named only where the DNA matches it firmly. Clone size is given for some rows only: seen once, a few or many times, or a class if the clone is expanded.

>TRBD1|TRBJ2-1|-|TRBV7-3
CASSSGTEPYNEQFF
TGTGCCAGCAGCTCCGGGACAGAACCCTACAATGAGCAGTTCTTC
>-|TRBJ1-2|-|TRBV7-7
CASSLGLSNYGYTF
TGTGCTAGCAGCTTAGGGTTGTCTAACTATGGCTACACCTTC
>-|TRBJ1-4|-|TRBV4-3
CASSQDRGNEKLFF
TGCGCCAGCAGCCAAGATCGGGGAAATGAAAAACTGTTTTTT
>TRBD2|TRBJ2-7|few|TRBV18
CASSPTSGGAYEQYF
TGTGCCAGCTCACCCACTAGCGGGGGGGCCTACGAGCAGTACTTC
>TRBD1|TRBJ2-7|-|TRBV11-2
CASSRTGTGSSYEQYF
TGTGCCAGCAGCCGCACCGGGACAGGGAGCTCCTACGAGCAGTACTTC
>TRBD1|TRBJ1-1|-|TRBV6-1
CASSTGGFMNTEAFF
TGTGCCAGCAGCACAGGGGGATTCATGAACACTGAAGCTTTCTTT
>TRBD1|TRBJ2-3|-|TRBV29-1
CSASTGGASDTQYF
TGCAGCGCGTCAACAGGGGGCGCGTCCGATACGCAGTATTTT
>-|TRBJ1-2|-|TRBV4-3
CASSQVKSNYGYTF
TGCGCCAGCAGCCAAGTAAAATCTAACTATGGCTACACCTTC
>-|TRBJ2-7|few|TRBV7-2
CASSLDTSPTYEQYF
TGTGCCAGCAGCTTAGATACTAGCCCAACCTACGAGCAGTACTTC
>TRBD1|TRBJ2-1|-|TRBV10-3
CAIRAGQGDNNEQFF
TGTGCCATCAGAGCGGGACAGGGTGACAACAATGAGCAGTTCTTC
>TRBD2|TRBJ2-5|-|TRBV9
CASSATSGEETQYF
TGTGCCAGCAGCGCCACTAGCGGGGAAGAGACCCAGTACTTC
>TRBD1|TRBJ1-4|-|TRBV5-6
CASSYRDRDEKLFF
TGTGCCAGCAGCTATAGGGACAGGGATGAAAAACTGTTTTTT
>-|TRBJ2-1|once|TRBV28
CASSYGGNYNEQFF
TGTGCCAGCAGTTACGGGGGCAACTACAATGAGCAGTTCTTC
>-|TRBJ2-1|-|TRBV5-4
CASSLQGSYNEQFF
TGTGCCAGCAGCTTACAGGGCTCCTACAATGAGCAGTTCTTC
>-|TRBJ2-7|-|TRBV5-4
CASSPSSAPTSYEQYF
TGTGCCAGCAGCCCCAGTAGCGCTCCCACCTCCTACGAGCAGTACTTC
>TRBD1|TRBJ1-6|-|TRBV28
CASSLFQGQGRSPLHF
TGTGCCAGCAGTTTATTCCAGGGACAGGGGCGTTCACCCCTCCACTTT
>-|TRBJ1-4|-|TRBV6-6
CASRNQGNANEKLFF
TGTGCCAGCAGAAATCAGGGGAACGCTAATGAAAAACTGTTTTTT
>-|TRBJ1-5|-|TRBV28
CASSLSGNQPQHF
TGTGCCAGCAGTTTATCGGGGAATCAGCCCCAGCATTTT
>-|TRBJ1-4|-|TRBV30
CAWSVSTGGGGEKLFF
TGTGCCTGGAGTGTATCAACAGGCGGCGGGGGTGAAAAACTGTTTTTT
>TRBD2|TRBJ2-7|-|TRBV2
CATKGLAGLYEQYF
TGTGCCACCAAAGGACTAGCGGGTTTATACGAGCAGTACTTC
>-|TRBJ1-6|-|TRBV28
CATHFPNSYNSPLHF
TGTGCCACCCACTTTCCGAACTCCTATAATTCACCCCTCCACTTT
>-|TRBJ2-2|-|TRBV11-2
CASSWKGVTGELFF
TGTGCCAGCAGCTGGAAGGGGGTCACCGGGGAGCTGTTTTTT
>-|TRBJ1-6|few|TRBV5-5
CASSLDEGLGSPLHF
TGTGCCAGCAGCTTGGACGAGGGTTTGGGTTCACCCCTCCACTTT
>-|TRBJ1-2|-|TRBV30
CAWSVRGEHTF
TGTGCCTGGAGTGTAAGGGGGGAACACACCTTC
>TRBD2|TRBJ2-7|few|TRBV19
CASSIQGGRYEQYF
TGTGCCAGTAGTATCCAGGGAGGGAGGTACGAGCAGTACTTC
>-|TRBJ2-4|-|TRBV15
CATSRESGVVAKNIQYF
TGTGCCACCAGCAGAGAGTCGGGGGTCGTAGCCAAAAACATTCAGTACTTC
>-|TRBJ1-6|once|TRBV30
CAWKDRSDAPLHF
TGTGCCTGGAAAGACAGGTCGGACGCACCCCTCCACTTT
>-|TRBJ2-3|-|TRBV12-5
CASGFGDSTDTQYF
TGTGCTAGTGGTTTCGGGGACAGCACAGATACGCAGTATTTT
>-|TRBJ1-5|-|TRBV7-2
CASSQEQGRTQPQHF
TGTGCCAGCAGCCAAGAACAGGGAAGAACTCAGCCCCAGCATTTT
>TRBD1|TRBJ1-5|-|TRBV28
CASAGSGTGKYSNQPQHF
TGTGCCAGCGCTGGCTCCGGGACAGGGAAGTATAGCAATCAGCCCCAGCATTTT
>-|TRBJ1-1|once|TRBV25-1
CASSEGRRNTEAFF
TGTGCCAGCAGTGAAGGGCGGAGGAACACTGAAGCTTTCTTT
>-|TRBJ2-2|-|TRBV15
CATSRAGWGTGELFF
TGTGCCACCAGCAGAGCGGGCTGGGGGACCGGGGAGCTGTTTTTT
>-|TRBJ2-1|-|TRBV2
CASSEMALIGSGRQFF
TGTGCCAGCAGTGAAATGGCCCTGATCGGTTCAGGGAGGCAGTTCTTC
>-|TRBJ1-1|-|TRBV29-1
CSVTGFMNTEAFF
TGCAGCGTAACGGGCTTCATGAACACTGAAGCTTTCTTT
>TRBD1|TRBJ2-1|-|TRBV4-1
CASSLPLQGIEQFF
TGCGCCAGCAGCCTACCCCTACAGGGGATTGAGCAGTTCTTC
>-|TRBJ1-6|once|TRBV4-3
CASSRAYPDSPLHF
TGCGCCAGCAGTAGAGCCTACCCCGATTCACCCCTCCACTTT
>-|TRBJ2-2|-|TRBV4-3
CASSQGSQGRWTNTGELFF
TGCGCCAGCAGCCAAGGTAGTCAGGGAAGATGGACGAACACCGGGGAGCTGTTTTTT
>-|TRBJ2-5|once|TRBV18
CASSGQGPETQYF
TGTGCCAGCTCAGGTCAGGGGCCGGAGACCCAGTACTTC
>-|TRBJ2-7|few|TRBV2
CASSVETAYEQYF
TGTGCCAGCAGTGTAGAGACCGCCTACGAGCAGTACTTC
>-|TRBJ2-7|-|TRBV11-2
CASSLEQGGPYEQYF
TGTGCCAGCAGCCTAGAGCAGGGGGGACCCTACGAGCAGTACTTC
>-|TRBJ1-6|once|TRBV30
CACNTGYNSPLHF
TGTGCCTGCAACACAGGGTATAATTCACCCCTCCACTTT